This T cell receptor (beta chain) was captured by sequencing in a study of cytomegalovirus exposure and HLA in healthy donors. Points on this clone: What it binds is not known.

Sequencing was performed with immunoSEQ multiplex PCR; in TCRdb, only in-frame clones are kept and a portion is missing. The sample has 150,000 or so clones, approximately 86% seen once; the top ten hold about 2.2%. Findings and limits, study-wide: Listed as cytomegalovirus-associated were 150 or so TCR beta chains. As was reported, the classifier diagnosed cytomegalovirus status with high specificity and sensitivity. That first-cohort TCR clusters tended to co-occur in the 95 to 150 validation repertoires was found in a later analysis.

Sequenced input: PBMCs. The origin of this receptor is a human donor in good health.

The CDR3 sequence is CASRMAGTGHTEAFF. CDR3 nucleotide sequence: TGTGCCAGCAGAATGGCCGGGACAGGGCACACTGAAGCTTTCTTT. This chain joins TRBV28 and TRBJ1-1, with 9 bases lining up with TRBD1. Germline-derived CDR1 and CDR2 are MDHEN and SYDVKM. CDR3 length: 15 amino acids. V lost 6 bases and J lost 3; bases outside the gene matches: 8.